This T cell receptor (beta chain) was documented in a study of T cell responses to AZD1222 COVID-19 vaccine. Turning to the study itself: Investigators merged groups given second doses at roughly 4 or roughly 12 weeks.

This clone showed up just a few times. Antigen unknown. The method was immunoSEQ multiplex PCR; TCRdb's version includes in-frame clones alone and lacks a portion of them. The sample has 100,000 to 120,000 clones; 70% to 90% are singletons. Broader study findings: When two AZD1222 doses had been given, Spike-specific TCR breadth and depth rose. Only 5 or 6 people who got AZD1222 tested seropositive at baseline. Donor demographics were predominantly white British with a female majority; clonal diversity may be underestimated.

The CDR3 sequence is 15 residues long. V shed 5 bases and J shed 6 bases, with 14 bases lying between them. From germline, CDR1 is SGHAT and CDR2 FQNNGV. The source was peripheral blood, collected on day 0 of AZD1222 vaccination. This clonotype originated in an adult in good health. This rearrangement joins TRBV11-2 to TRBJ1-6, with a possible D match to TRBD1 (5 bases). CDR3 sequence (DNA): TGTGCCAGCAGCGGCCAGCAGGGTGTTAATTCACCCCTCCACTTT. This translates into CASSGQQGVNSPLHF.